These 32 T cell receptor beta chains were all obtained from the same sample, sequenced in a study of PD-1 blockade in classical Hodgkin lymphoma. Assay used: immunoSEQ multiplex PCR; TCRdb lists only in-frame clones, some missing. The sample includes around 13,000 clones, 80% to 90% of them seen just once. Time point of the sample: cycle 4 day 1 (C4D1), after five to seven weeks of nivolumab. All the patients suffered relapse after autologous stem cell transplantation, and brentuximab vedotin exposure differed. Sequences were derived from peripheral blood mononuclear cells (PBMCs), sampled before the fourth cycle of nivolumab. These receptor sequences come from a human donor with classical Hodgkin lymphoma.

The chain combines TRBV5-4 with TRBJ1-3, with D hard to call. V lost 4 bases, J lost 3 bases, and 20 bases lay in between. Germline-derived CDR1 and CDR2 are SGHNT and YYREEE (reference sequence). The CDR3 contains 17 residues. The CDR3 sequence: CASSQEVARAFGNTIYF. The CDR3 DNA reads TGTGCCAGCAGCCAGGAAGTAGCAAGGGCCTTTGGAAACACCATATATTTT.

The chain employs TRBV6-4 and TRBJ2-7; either TRBD1 or TRBD2 may supply D (6 bases each). The CDR3 runs 14 residues. The ends were cut back, 2 bases at V and 4 bases at J, with 12 bases in the middle. Germline-derived CDR1 and CDR2 are MRHNA and SNTAGT. The CDR3 loop is CASSDGGGIYEQYF. The CDR3 DNA reads as TGTGCCAGCAGTGACGGAGGGGGAATTTACGAGCAGTACTTC.

The V and J genes are TRBV19 and TRBJ2-7; D possibly matches TRBD1 or TRBD2 (5 bases each). This CDR3 contains 12 residues. The V gene's germline CDR1 is LNHDA and CDR2 SQIVND (reference sequence). V was shortened by 5 bases and J by 7 bases, with 12 bases between the two germline ends. The DNA for the CDR3 is TGTGCCAGTAGTGCACGGGGACCGGAGCAGTACTTC. Encoded protein: CASSARGPEQYF.

J is TRBJ1-2 and V is TRBV15; tentatively, D is TRBD1 (6 bases). The CDR3 spans 13 residues. Between the trimmed V and J ends, which lost 0 bases and 6 bases, there was a span of 8 bases. Germline V gene lookup returns CDR1 LNHNV and CDR2 YYDKDF (reference sequence). CDR3 sequence reads: CATSRETGHGYTF. The CDR3 nucleotides read TGTGCCACCAGCAGAGAGACAGGTCATGGCTACACCTTC.

The V and J genes are TRBV9 and TRBJ2-3, with 10 bases aligning to TRBD2. The CDR3 loop spans 15 amino acids. Trimming at V came to 3 bases and at J to 1 base, leaving 2 bases not matched to a gene. Germline loops: CDR1 SGDLS, CDR2 YYNGEE. This CDR3 is CASSGGLAGTDTQYF. CDR3 sequence (DNA): TGTGCCAGCAGCGGCGGACTAGCGGGCACAGATACGCAGTATTTT.

The rearrangement uses TRBV7-9 and TRBJ2-7; no definite D call. The CDR3 runs to 12 residues. Between the trimmed V and J ends, which lost 5 bases and 2 bases, there was a span of 7 bases. Per the germline V gene, CDR1 is SEHNR and CDR2 is FQNEAQ (reference sequence). CDR3 bases: TGTGCCAGCAGCCTCCGGCCCTACGAGCAGTACTTC. Residues: CASSLRPYEQYF.

The gene calls are TRBV7-2 and TRBJ1-2; D is undetermined. Per germline, CDR1 SGHTA and CDR2 FQGNSA. With 3 bases removed from V and 4 bases from J, the gap between germline ends came to 6 bases. The CDR3 is 12 amino acids. CDR3 nucleotides: TGTGCCAGCAGCTTCGAAGGCTATGGCTACACCTTC. This encodes CASSFEGYGYTF.

The V call is TRBV7-2, the J call TRBJ1-1, with 8 nucleotides matching TRBD1. The CDR3 has 14 residues. Germline assignment: CDR1 SGHTA and CDR2 FQGNSA. Losses at the gene ends were 1 base for V and 3 bases for J; bases not matched to a gene: 1. The CDR3 spells CASSLGQGYTEAFF. CDR3 sequence (DNA): TGTGCCAGCAGCTTAGGACAGGGGTACACTGAAGCTTTCTTT.

J is TRBJ2-4 and V is TRBV19, with TRBD1 as a possible D gene (5 bases). Trimming left V 5 bases short and J 0 bases short, with 14 bases between. The germline CDR1 and CDR2 sequences are LNHDA and SQIVND (reference sequence). This CDR3 comprises 16 residues. The CDR3 DNA reads as TGTGCCAGTAGTTCAGAGACAGTCCTAGCCAAAAACATTCAGTACTTC. The encoded protein is CASSSETVLAKNIQYF.

The J gene is TRBJ1-3, the V gene TRBV5-4; D unresolved. Germline V gene lookup returns CDR1 SGHNT and CDR2 YYREEE (reference sequence). Trimming cost V 1 base and J 0 bases, with 5 bases left between them. This CDR3 region has 14 residues. The CDR3 nucleotides are TGTGCCAGCAGCTTGTCCATCTCTGGAAACACCATATATTTT. Translation gives CASSLSISGNTIYF.

The rearrangement links TRBV2 to TRBJ1-1; no definite D call. Trimming shortened V by 7 bases and J by 4 bases, and 10 bases separated the two germline ends. The CDR3 consists of 12 residues. The V gene's germline CDR1 is SNHLY and CDR2 FYNNEI. CDR3 region: CASKPRFTEAFF. For the CDR3, the DNA is TGTGCCAGCAAACCCAGGTTCACTGAAGCTTTCTTT.

J is TRBJ2-2 and V is TRBV7-3; D may be TRBD1 (5 bases). The CDR3 spans 14 residues. The germline gives CDR1 SGHTA, CDR2 FQGTGA. V was pared by 2 bases and J by 7 bases, with 11 bases between. CDR3 residues: CASSLLGVGGELFF. The CDR3 DNA is TGTGCCAGCAGCTTACTAGGGGTCGGCGGGGAGCTGTTTTTT.

V usage is TRBV30 and J usage is TRBJ1-6; D gene uncertain. V was shortened by 3 bases and J by 11 bases, with 2 bases between the two germline ends. The germline CDR1 and CDR2 sequences are GTSNPN and SVGIG (reference sequence). The CDR3 totals 9 residues. CDR3 residues: CAWSPPLHF. The CDR3 DNA reads as TGTGCCTGGAGCCCACCCCTCCACTTT.

Remarks on this clone: The junction shows a germline mismatch at one end, possibly a read error. This sample includes further DNA sequences coding for the same CDR3. V gene TRBV19 combines with J gene TRBJ1-1; 9 nucleotides line up with TRBD1. Germline CDR1 LNHDA, CDR2 SQIVND (reference sequence). The CDR3 consists of 12 residues. CDR3 protein: CASKDRGTEAFF. The CDR3 DNA follows: TGCGCCAGTAAAGACAGGGGGACTGAAGCTTTCTTT.

The V call is TRBV5-8, the J call TRBJ2-5; TRBD1 matches at 9 bases. CDR3 length equals 15 residues. J gave up 5 bases and V 2 bases, and 7 bases lay outside the gene matches. Germline CDR1 SGHTS, CDR2 YDEGEE. This chain's CDR3 is CASSLGGTGRETQYF. In DNA form, the CDR3 reads TGTGCCAGCAGCTTAGGCGGGACAGGGAGGGAGACCCAGTACTTC.

This clone was found a few times. The chain employs TRBV2 and TRBJ1-5, with D hard to call. V was cut by 2 bases and J by 2 bases, with 4 bases left in between. CDR1 is SNHLY and CDR2 is FYNNEI in the germline V gene. The CDR3 has 13 amino acids. The CDR3 sequence: CASSEYGNQPQHF. The CDR3 coding sequence is TGTGCCAGCAGTGAATATGGCAATCAGCCCCAGCATTTT. The full variable domain, in which reference TRBV2 and TRBJ1-5 provide the parts outside the CDR3, is EPEVTQTPSHQVTQMGQEVILRCVPISNHLYFYWYRQILGQKVEFLVSFYNNEISEKSEIFDDQFSVERPDGSNFTLKIRSTKLEDSAMYFCASSEYGNQPQHFGDGTRLSIL.

The chain couples TRBV7-3 to TRBJ2-3, with 7 bases identical to TRBD1. CDR3 length equals 16 residues. The germline gives CDR1 SGHTA, CDR2 FQGTGA. Germline trimming cut 4 bases from V and 3 bases from J; bases unmatched to any gene: 10. The CDR3 here is CASSSSLTGSTDTQYF. CDR3 DNA sequence: TGTGCCAGCAGCTCCTCGTTGACAGGGTCGACAGATACGCAGTATTTT. Full variable domain (outside the CDR3, taken from reference TRBV7-3 and TRBJ2-3): GAGVSQTPSNKVTEKGKYVELRCDPISGHTALYWYRQSLGQGPEFLIYFQGTGAADDSGLPNDRFFAVRPEGSVSTLKIQRTERGDSAVYLCASSSSLTGSTDTQYFGPGTRLTVL.

This clone was detected only a few times. The gene calls are TRBV19 and TRBJ1-5, with 7 positions matching TRBD1. Germline trimming cut 7 bases from V and 6 bases from J; bases unmatched to any gene: 9. Germline CDR1 LNHDA, CDR2 SQIVND (reference sequence). The CDR3 consists of 14 residues. The CDR3 reads CASMEQGWGQPQHF. In DNA, the CDR3 is TGTGCCAGTATGGAACAGGGGTGGGGTCAGCCCCAGCATTTT.

This clone showed up just once. The chain links TRBV9 to TRBJ1-6; D is uncertain. The germline V gene encodes CDR1 SGDLS and CDR2 YYNGEE. Deletions cut 4 bases from V and 2 bases from J, with 13 bases between. This CDR3 is built from 16 residues. The CDR3 reads CASSPRTGPYNSPLHF. CDR3 in DNA: TGTGCCAGCAGCCCCCGGACCGGGCCCTATAATTCACCCCTCCACTTT.

The genes are TRBV28 and TRBJ1-4; D possibly corresponds to TRBD1 (5 bases). Trimming left V 7 bases short and J 8 bases short, with 14 bases between. The V gene's germline CDR1 is MDHEN and CDR2 SYDVKM. The CDR3 extends over 13 amino acids. For the CDR3, the DNA is TGTGCCAGCATAGGGGATTGGATGGAAAAACTGTTTTTT. Amino acids: CASIGDWMEKLFF.

The chain uses TRBV28 and TRBJ2-4; D remains ambiguous. The CDR3 is made up of 17 amino acids. Germline loops: CDR1 MDHEN, CDR2 SYDVKM. Trimming removed 5 bases at V and 0 bases at J, with 17 bases between. CDR3 in DNA: TGTGCCAGCAGTCCGCCCCCCCTTTTCTTAGCCAAAAACATTCAGTACTTC. Protein sequence: CASSPPPLFLAKNIQYF.

The V gene is TRBV28, the J gene TRBJ1-2, with TRBD1 matching 9 bases. J lost 5 bases, V lost 0 bases, and 1 base had no gene match. This CDR3 has 14 amino acids. Germline V gene sequence: CDR1 MDHEN, CDR2 SYDVKM. The CDR3 loop reads CASSLWGQGYGYTF. CDR3 DNA: TGTGCCAGCAGTTTATGGGGACAGGGTTATGGCTACACCTTC.

This clone was recorded once. CDR3 coding DNA: TGTGCCAGCAGCCCCCTAGGACAGGGGAAGGGGGAAGCTTTCTTT. Protein sequence: CASSPLGQGKGEAFF. This chain uses TRBV14 with TRBJ1-1; 9 bases fit TRBD1. V trimming: 4 bases; J trimming: 8 bases; junction bases outside the gene matches: 11. The length of the CDR3 is 15 residues. CDR1 SGHDN and CDR2 FVKESK come from the germline V gene.

This clone was seen once. V is TRBV29-1 and J is TRBJ2-7; tentatively, D is TRBD1 (5 bases). V was clipped by 3 bases and J by 5 bases, with 14 bases between them. This CDR3 region has 13 residues. CDR1 SQVTM and CDR2 ANQGSEA come from the germline V gene. The CDR3 sequence: CSVDAKPGNEQYF. CDR3 in DNA: TGCAGCGTTGACGCCAAACCAGGGAACGAGCAGTACTTC.

The J gene is TRBJ2-3, the V gene TRBV5-6, with a weak D call TRBD1 (5 bases). The CDR3 has 14 residues. The V gene lost 4 bases and the J gene lost 6 bases, with 15 bases spanning the gap. The germline CDR1 and CDR2 sequences are SGHDT and YYEEEE. The CDR3 here is CASSPTAQGDTQYF. The DNA for the CDR3 is TGTGCCAGCAGCCCGACTGCGCAGGGTGATACGCAGTATTTT.

The CDR3 nucleotides are TGTGCCAGCAGGATGGGCCCTGAAGCTTTCTTT. Translation gives CASRMGPEAFF. The chain recombines TRBV7-2 with TRBJ1-1; no definite D call. V lost 6 bases and J 6 bases, leaving 8 bases between the germline ends. CDR3 size: 11 residues. Per the germline V gene, CDR1 is SGHTA and CDR2 is FQGNSA.

The V gene is TRBV4-3, the J gene TRBJ1-1; 7 bases map to TRBD1. The CDR3 covers 15 residues. Losses at the gene ends were 1 base for V and 2 bases for J; bases not matched to a gene: 4. Per the germline V gene, CDR1 is LGHNA and CDR2 is YSLEER. CDR3 residues: CASSQGYRGNTEAFF. The CDR3 DNA sequence: TGCGCCAGCAGCCAAGGGTACAGGGGAAACACTGAAGCTTTCTTT.

The V gene is TRBV9, the J gene TRBJ1-1, with D perhaps TRBD1 (6 bases). Germline CDR1 reads SGDLS; CDR2 reads YYNGEE. The CDR3 length is 15 residues. V shed 2 bases and J shed 1 base, with 12 bases lying between them. CDR3: CASSVGNRANTEAFF. For the CDR3, the DNA is TGTGCCAGCAGCGTCGGGAACAGGGCGAACACTGAAGCTTTCTTT.

The chain is built from TRBV4-3 and TRBJ1-5, with D possibly TRBD1 on 5 matching bases. V was pared by 0 bases and J by 5 bases, with 8 bases between. This CDR3 has 14 residues. Germline V CDR1 and CDR2: LGHNA, YSLEER. Written as DNA, the CDR3 is TGCGCCAGCAGCCAAGAAGGGGTTGATCAGCCCCAGCATTTT. This translates into CASSQEGVDQPQHF.

This chain joins TRBV10-3 and TRBJ1-1, with D maybe TRBD1 (6 bases). Trimming removed 10 bases at V and 3 bases at J, with 15 bases between. Germline CDR1 and CDR2: ENHRY and SYGVKD. CDR3 length equals 13 residues. The CDR3 is CATRLGGDTEAFF. CDR3 in DNA: TGTGCCACCCGGTTAGGGGGGGACACTGAAGCTTTCTTT.

CDR3 nucleotides: TGTGCCAGCAGCCTCTACACTAGCGGGGGGGCCCGAGAGACCCAGTACTTC. This encodes CASSLYTSGGARETQYF. The chain uses TRBV13 and TRBJ2-5, with 13 bases aligning to TRBD2. The CDR3 extends over 17 amino acids. V was clipped by 5 bases and J by 4 bases; unmatched bases: 10. CDR1 is PRHDT, CDR2 FYEKMQ, per germline (reference sequence).

The chain couples TRBV12-5 to TRBJ2-3; D perhaps matches TRBD1 (6 bases). From germline, CDR1 is LGHNT and CDR2 FRNRAP. Trimming left V 0 bases short and J 3 bases short, with 19 bases between. The CDR3 spans 18 residues. Here the CDR3 DNA reads TGTGCTAGTGGTTTGGTTGGGGCGGGCAGGGGCCTGACAGATACGCAGTATTTT. Translated, it gives CASGLVGAGRGLTDTQYF. Based on the CDR3 plus reference TRBV12-5 and TRBJ2-3, the full variable domain is DARVTQTPRHKVTEMGQEVTMRCQPILGHNTVFWYRQTMMQGLELLAYFRNRAPLDDSGMPKDRFSAEMPDATLATLKIQPSEPRDSAVYFCASGLVGAGRGLTDTQYFGPGTRLTVL.